This record concerns one T cell receptor beta chain sequence. This record comes from a study of OX40 agonist ivuxolimab in advanced cancers. Background on the study: The patients' treatment was ivuxolimab, an agonistic anti-OX40 (CD134) antibody.

The table came from immunoSEQ multiplex PCR; TCRdb's copy has only in-frame clones and leaves some out. This table holds about 60,000 clones, 87% found once. V gave up 3 bases and J gave up 7 bases, with 10 bases separating them. From germline, CDR1 is SGHNT and CDR2 YENEEA. The CDR3 has 13 residues. The origin of this receptor is an adult with an advanced solid tumor such as melanoma, head and neck, liver or kidney cancer. V gene TRBV11-3 combines with J gene TRBJ2-1, with D hard to call. The starting material was CD4+ or CD8+ T cells sorted from blood, obtained in a trial of the OX40 agonist ivuxolimab. CDR3 region: CASSFVFGNEQFF. The CDR3 DNA sequence: TGTGCCAGCAGCTTTGTTTTTGGGAATGAGCAGTTCTTC.